This TCR beta chain stems from a study of T cells expressing NK-cell markers. The CDR3 runs to 15 residues. Per germline, CDR1 MNHEY and CDR2 SMNVEV (reference sequence). TCRdb reprocessed the 5' RACE reads and keeps a single row for each CDR3 protein, giving no DNA. The data include more than 90,000 distinct CDR3 sequences; the top ten clones carry roughly 18%. The sequence came from a woman between 18 and 75 years old in good health. The specimen sequenced was blood T cells: a sorted CD56 or NKG2C T cell subset, CD4+ or CD8+ T cells, or bulk PBMC T cells (not recorded which). The chain recombines TRBV27 with TRBJ2-7; absent DNA, TCRdb's TRBD2 call cannot be checked. CDR3 protein: CASSTPGLAGVEQYF.